This T cell receptor (beta chain) comes out of a study of T cells after yellow fever vaccination. On the study more broadly: Some fractions had low cell numbers, and these were prepared with SMART-Seq v4 Ultra Low Input.

Ten or more counts support this clonotype. Trimming pared 0 bases from V and 5 bases from J, leaving 12 bases between. Looked up from germline, CDR1 is SGHNT and CDR2 is YYREEE (reference sequence). The CDR3 is 15 amino acids. Making TCR cDNA involved 5'RACE template switching, which added UMIs and a universal primer site. TCRdb re-called the 5' RACE reads through MiXCR, storing one row per CDR3 protein. The profile shows about 360,000 distinct CDR3 sequences, 6.2% of them singletons. The sequence derives from a man in his thirties or forties who received the YFV17D yellow fever vaccine. The rearrangement uses TRBV5-4 and TRBJ2-1, with D possibly TRBD2 on 6 matching bases. The sequencing here drew on PBMCs, taken 5 days after the yellow fever booster vaccination. CDR3 sequence reads: CASSLGGIPNNEQFF. The CDR3, as DNA: TGTGCCAGCAGCTTGGGCGGGATTCCCAACAATGAGCAGTTCTTC.